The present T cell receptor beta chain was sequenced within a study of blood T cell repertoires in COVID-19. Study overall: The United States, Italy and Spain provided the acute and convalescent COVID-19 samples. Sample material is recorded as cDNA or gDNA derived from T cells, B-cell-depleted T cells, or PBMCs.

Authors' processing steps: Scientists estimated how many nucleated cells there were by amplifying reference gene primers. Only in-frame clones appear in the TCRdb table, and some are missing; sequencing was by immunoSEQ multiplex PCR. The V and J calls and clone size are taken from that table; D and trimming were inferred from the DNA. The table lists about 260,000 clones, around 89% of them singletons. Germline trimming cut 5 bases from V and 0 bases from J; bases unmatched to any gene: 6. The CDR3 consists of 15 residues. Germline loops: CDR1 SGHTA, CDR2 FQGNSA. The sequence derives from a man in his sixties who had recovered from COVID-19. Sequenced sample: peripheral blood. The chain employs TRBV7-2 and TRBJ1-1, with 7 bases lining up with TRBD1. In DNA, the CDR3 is TGTGCCAGCAGCCAACGACAGGGTATGAACACTGAAGCTTTCTTT. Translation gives CASSQRQGMNTEAFF. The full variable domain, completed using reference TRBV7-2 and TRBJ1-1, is GAGVSQSPSNKVTEKGKDVELRCDPISGHTALYWYRQSLGQGLEFLIYFQGNSAPDKSGLPSDRFSAERTGGSVSTLTIQRTQQEDSAVYLCASSQRQGMNTEAFFGQGTRLTVV.